A single sample gave rise to the 23 T cell receptor beta chains below, sequenced in a study of T cells in Graves' hyperthyroidism and ophthalmopathy. It was RNA transcripts that yielded the amplified TCR beta CDR3 regions. When the TCR CDR3 underwent first-round RT-PCR, the HTBI primer set was used. TCRdb itself ran the multiplex PCR reads through MiXCR, one entry per CDR3 protein. Of 600,000 to 750,000 distinct CDR3 sequences listed, roughly 17% were seen once; the top ten hold 15% to 19%. What was sequenced was blood. These receptor sequences come from a man in his fifties with Graves' hyperthyroidism.

The CDR3 DNA follows: TGCGCCAGCAGTGAGTCCGGTAATAGCGACCACAATGAGCAGTTCTTC. Protein sequence: CASSESGNSDHNEQFF. The chain is built from TRBV10-1 and TRBJ2-1, with D tentatively TRBD2 (5 bases). Trimming removed 0 bases from V and 5 bases from J, with 14 bases in between. The CDR3 totals 16 residues. CDR1 and CDR2 (germline): WNHNN, SYGVQD (reference sequence).

This clonotype was counted a few times. At one end, the junction sequence differs from germline, possibly due to a read error. The gene calls are TRBV7-8 and TRBJ1-3; unclear D gene. Germline CDR1 is SGHVS and CDR2 is FQNEAQ. The length of the CDR3 is 14 residues. CDR3 nucleotides: TGTGCCTGCAGCTTTAGGGAGGATGGAAACACCATATATTTT. The encoded protein is CACSFREDGNTIYF.

This clonotype was seen at least ten times. The chain joins TRBV20-1 to TRBJ2-1, with D tentatively TRBD1 or TRBD2 (6 bases each). Per germline, CDR1 DFQATT and CDR2 SNEGSKA (reference sequence). V gave up 0 bases and J gave up 9 bases, with 15 bases separating them. This CDR3 region has 14 residues. The CDR3 sequence is CSARDRVGGSEQFF. CDR3 coding DNA: TGCAGTGCTAGAGATAGAGTGGGGGGCTCTGAGCAGTTCTTC.

The chain recombines TRBV18 with TRBJ1-2, with D uncertain. This CDR3 contains 13 residues. V gave up 3 bases and J gave up 6 bases, with 11 bases separating them. The germline CDR1 and CDR2 sequences are KGHSH and LQKENI. The CDR3 region has the DNA TGTGCCAGCTCACCCCCCATTGCGGATGGCTACACCTTC. Protein sequence: CASSPPIADGYTF.

The sample holds a few counts of this clonotype. This chain connects TRBV5-6 to TRBJ2-5; TRBD2 aligns across 8 bases. V dropped 6 bases and J dropped 3; count of bases not matched to a gene: 10. The V gene's germline CDR1 is SGHDT and CDR2 YYEEEE. The CDR3 sequence is 15 residues long. The CDR3 bases are TGTGCCAGCACCCGTGGTAGCGGGATTGAAGAGACCCAGTACTTC. This gives the protein CASTRGSGIEETQYF.

Details on this clonotype: A much larger clonotype is one base distant, so this may be a read error. The genes are TRBV2 and TRBJ2-3; tentative D call: TRBD2 (6 bases). Looked up from germline, CDR1 is SNHLY and CDR2 is FYNNEI. The CDR3 length is 15 residues. The CDR3 DNA reads as TGTGCCAGCAGTGCGATCCTAGCGAGAACAGGTACGCAGTATTTT. Protein sequence: CASSAILARTGTQYF.

This clonotype was observed at least ten times. The V gene is TRBV28, the J gene TRBJ1-1; weak D call: TRBD1 (5 bases). Trimming took off 7 bases at V and 2 bases at J, with 20 bases between the two ends. Germline V gives CDR1 MDHEN, CDR2 SYDVKM. The CDR3 extends over 16 amino acids. The chain's CDR3 is CASTVIPGRRNTEAFF. The CDR3 region has the DNA TGTGCCAGCACCGTAATCCCGGGGCGGCGAAACACTGAAGCTTTCTTT. Looking up the rest from reference TRBV28 and TRBJ1-1 gives the full variable domain: DVKVTQSSRYLVKRTGEKVFLECVQDMDHENMFWYRQDPGLGLRLIYFSYDVKMKEKGDIPEGYSVSREKKERFSLILESASTNQTSMYLCASTVIPGRRNTEAFFGQGTRLTVV.

This clonotype was counted many times. The chain joins TRBV20-1 to TRBJ1-4; the D is unclear. Germline V CDR1 and CDR2: DFQATT, SNEGSKA (reference sequence). The CDR3 is 13 residues long. Trimming pared 5 bases from V and 3 bases from J, leaving 10 bases between. Written as DNA, the CDR3 is TGCAGTGCTGTTTTGGGGTCTAATGAAAAACTGTTTTTT. As protein: CSAVLGSNEKLFF.

The rearrangement links TRBV5-1 to TRBJ1-2; tentatively, D is TRBD1 (5 bases). Deletions cut 7 bases from V and 4 bases from J, with 14 bases between. Germline V gives CDR1 SGHRS, CDR2 YFSETQ. The CDR3 has 13 residues. The CDR3 bases are TGCGCCAGCGCCCGAGAGGGACCCTATGGCTACACCTTC. As protein: CASAREGPYGYTF.

There are many counts of this clonotype. This chain connects TRBV28 to TRBJ2-7; 8 bases agree with TRBD2. The CDR3 is 15 amino acids. Trimming removed 6 bases from V and 3 bases from J; junction bases left unmatched: 10. CDR1 is MDHEN, CDR2 SYDVKM, per germline. In nucleotides, the CDR3 is TGTGCCAGCAGGGGGGGGTCGGGAGGGAACTACGAGCAGTACTTC. This translates into CASRGGSGGNYEQYF.

This rearrangement joins TRBV7-2 to TRBJ2-5; D is perhaps TRBD1 (6 bases). Per germline, CDR1 SGHTA and CDR2 FQGNSA. The V end was cut by 3 bases, the J end by 1 base, with 9 bases between. The CDR3 is 14 residues long. CDR3 region: CASSLTDSQETQYF. The DNA of the CDR3 is TGTGCCAGCAGCTTGACGGACAGCCAAGAGACCCAGTACTTC.

This clonotype was detected only a few times. The chain couples TRBV3-1 to TRBJ1-5; 8 bases agree with TRBD1. Germline assignment: CDR1 LGHDT and CDR2 YNNKEL (reference sequence). The CDR3 consists of 15 residues. With V trimmed by 3 bases and J by 6 bases, 7 bases remained unmatched. CDR3 sequence (DNA): TGTGCCAGCAGCCATGGCGGCAGGGGGCTTCAGCCCCAGCATTTT. Translation: CASSHGGRGLQPQHF. Variable domain in full (rest from reference TRBV3-1 and TRBJ1-5): DTAVSQTPKYLVTQMGNDKSIKCEQNLGHDTMYWYKQDSKKFLKIMFSYNNKELIINETVPNRFSPKSPDKAHLNLHINSLELGDSAVYFCASSHGGRGLQPQHFGDGTRLSIL.

This clonotype was observed at least ten times. The rearrangement links TRBV7-2 to TRBJ1-1, with TRBD1 matching over 9 bases. The J segment lost 4 bases and the V segment lost 5 bases, leaving 5 bases of the junction unmatched. From germline, CDR1 is SGHTA and CDR2 FQGNSA. The CDR3 is 14 amino acids. The CDR3 is CASSLQGAVTEAFF. The DNA for the CDR3 is TGTGCCAGCAGCCTACAGGGGGCGGTCACTGAAGCTTTCTTT.

There are many counts of this clonotype. V usage is TRBV28 and J usage is TRBJ2-5; tentatively, D is TRBD1 (7 bases). The V gene's germline CDR1 is MDHEN and CDR2 SYDVKM. V was pared by 7 bases and J by 1 base, with 16 bases between. The length of the CDR3 is 15 residues. CDR3 bases: TGTGCCAGCACCAGCGGCAGGGGGGTCCAAGAGACCCAGTACTTC. Amino acids: CASTSGRGVQETQYF.

The genes are TRBV6-5 and TRBJ2-7; D assignment may be TRBD1 or TRBD2 (5 bases each). The CDR3 totals 17 residues. Germline V gene sequence: CDR1 MNHEY, CDR2 SVGAGI. The V end lost 2 bases, the J end lost 0 bases, and 17 bases lay between the germline ends. The CDR3 coding sequence is TGTGCCAGCAGTTACAGTAGCGTCAGGACAAGCTCCTACGAGCAGTACTTC. This sequence encodes CASSYSSVRTSSYEQYF.

This clonotype was seen many times. This chain uses TRBV7-9 with TRBJ2-5; TRBD2 might be the D (6 bases). Germline loops: CDR1 SEHNR, CDR2 FQNEAQ (reference sequence). The CDR3 loop spans 17 amino acids. Trimming removed 2 bases at V and 0 bases at J, with 16 bases between. As DNA, the CDR3 is TGTGCCAGCAGCTTACCAGGCGGGACGCGGTACCAAGAGACCCAGTACTTC. It encodes CASSLPGGTRYQETQYF.

V and J are TRBV29-1 and TRBJ1-2; D is unclear. CDR3 length: 18 residues. V was clipped by 3 bases and J by 2 bases, with 25 bases between them. The germline CDR1 and CDR2 sequences are SQVTM and ANQGSEA. CDR3 DNA sequence: TGCAGCGTTGACTACCTCAAAATGAAAAGGACGGGAAACTATGGCTACACCTTC. This sequence encodes CSVDYLKMKRTGNYGYTF.

V usage is TRBV20-1 and J usage is TRBJ1-2; TRBD1 matches 8 bases. The CDR3 runs 13 residues. Germline V gives CDR1 DFQATT, CDR2 SNEGSKA (reference sequence). V dropped 5 bases and J dropped 4; count of bases not matched to a gene: 6. CDR3 DNA sequence: TGCAGTGCTCAGGACAGGGAGGTCTATGGCTACACCTTC. Its translation is CSAQDREVYGYTF.

The chain has TRBV5-4 and TRBJ2-1; 8 bases line up with TRBD1. Germline CDR1 and CDR2: SGHNT and YYREEE (reference sequence). This CDR3 has 15 residues. The V and J ends lost 2 bases and 6 bases, in that order; junction bases with no gene match: 7. CDR3: CASSLSGGGLNEQFF. The CDR3 nucleotides are TGTGCCAGCAGCTTATCAGGGGGCGGGCTCAATGAGCAGTTCTTC.

Many counts were recorded for this clonotype. This chain links TRBV12-3 or TRBV12-4 with TRBJ2-7; TRBD2 might be the D (5 bases). This CDR3 has 15 residues. Trimming shortened V by 6 bases and J by 2 bases, and 17 bases separated the two germline ends. CDR3 sequence: CASSPDFTVAYEQYF. For the CDR3, the DNA is TGTGCCAGCAGCCCGGACTTTACCGTCGCCTACGAGCAGTACTTC.

There are a few counts of this clonotype. The rearrangement links TRBV5-1 to TRBJ2-1; 8 nucleotides agree with TRBD2. In germline, CDR1 is SGHRS, CDR2 YFSETQ. The CDR3 has 15 amino acids. Trimming at V came to 5 bases and at J to 7 bases, leaving 11 bases not matched to a gene. CDR3 nucleotide sequence: TGCGCCAGCAGGGTTAGCGGGACGGTGGGGAATGAGCAGTTCTTC. It codes for CASRVSGTVGNEQFF.

This clonotype was detected many times. For the CDR3, the DNA is TGTGCCAGCAGTCCCTCCCATGGGAACACCGGGGAGCTGTTTTTT. Protein product: CASSPSHGNTGELFF. The J gene is TRBJ2-2, the V gene TRBV28; D unresolved. CDR3 length equals 15 residues. CDR1 and CDR2 (germline): MDHEN, SYDVKM. Deletions cut 5 bases from V and 1 base from J, with 11 bases between.

The J gene is TRBJ2-7, the V gene TRBV6-1; D perhaps matches TRBD2 (6 bases). The CDR3 covers 14 residues. V was pared by 6 bases and J by 3 bases, with 15 bases between. Germline V gives CDR1 MNHNS, CDR2 SASEGT. CDR3 in amino acids: CASSQGGSLYEQYF. As DNA, the CDR3 is TGTGCCAGCAGCCAAGGAGGGTCTCTCTACGAGCAGTACTTC.